What follows is one T cell receptor beta chain and its context. Its antigen remains undetermined. No quality values exist for individual bases; no much larger clone is one base distant. These data come from a study of beta chain features in type 1 diabetes (dated by TCRdb to between 2017 and 2018). Regarding the study in general: Patients and healthy donors did not differ in mean age, gender distribution, total cell number or subset yield. A total of 107,917,701 sorted cells were examined across all samples, and RNA yield correlated strongly with the number of cells per subset. Whereas all 30 or so donors provided naive and central memory subsets, regulatory and stem cell-like memory subsets were isolated from just 8 patients and about 8 healthy donors. In the study, recently diagnosed type 1 diabetes patients and matched healthy donors were compared on the TCRB repertoires of their sorted circulating CD4+ T cell subsets.

The High Capacity cDNA Reverse Transcription Kit was used to reverse transcribe all of the isolated RNA, meaning that expressed TCRB transcripts were what got sequenced. Deep immunoSEQ sequencing was performed on naive, central memory and regulatory T cell samples, with an average of around 3.5 million total reads per sample. Sorted cells were lysed in RLT buffer, and RNA was extracted using DNase-treated RNeasy Micro or Mini kits according to cell number. To prevent cross-contamination, every cell subset was processed on its own, while patient and healthy donor samples were processed together. The immunoSEQ multiplex PCR was used to amplify TCRB sequences from cDNA, yielding 87-bp fragments that span the CDR3 region. Amplicons were sequenced on the Illumina HiSeq platform. Under the source paper's analysis protocol: Synthetic template baselines were used to correct PCR bias computationally, reads within Hamming distance 2 were collapsed, and singletons that could not be merged were discarded. By aligning reads against IMGT, V, D and J genes, CDR3 length, and insertions or deletions at six rearrangement sites were assigned. Clonotype counts were normalized to sorted cell number within each subset before computing true diversity and Gini coefficients with the tcR R package. The overlap coefficient, calculated on TCRB nucleotide sequences, was used to measure repertoire sharing. Out-of-frame TCRB sequences from naive cells were analyzed to stand in for the pre-selection repertoire. The table comes from immuneACCESS by way of TCRdb, which keeps in-frame sequences with V and J called. Part of the clones is missing from these tables; in studies checked, under half for an unresolved V gene and the rest for unknown reasons. The DNA gave D and trimming, while V, J and clone size come from that table. Recorded for this sample are roughly 350,000 clones; approximately 11% of them occurred a single time. 0.015% to 0.02% of the sample rests with the top ten.

From its cysteine to its phenylalanine, the CDR3 spans 14 amino acids. Only CDR3 DNA remains: 42 bases, in frame from the first base. As encoded in the germline V gene, CDR1 is MNHEY while CDR2 is SVGAGI. V ends up 5 bases short and J 7 bases short, with an unmatched junction base count of 6. Broader findings and caveats from the paper: Shorter templates might have been favored by PCR, but patient and control samples were amplified and corrected together, so both groups would have been affected equally by any skew. Naive, central memory and regulatory TCRB repertoires appeared to be more similar among patients than among healthy donors. At VDJ recombination sites, type 1 diabetes patients had fewer insertions and more deleted nucleotides, which implies abnormalities in thymic rearrangement. A moderate but significant shortening of TCRB CDR3 length was observed in type 1 diabetes patients in all four CD4+ subsets. Sequencing cDNA rather than genomic DNA could over-represent highly expressing activated cells, although activation and CD3 levels did not differ between groups. Because the HLA sub-analyses included only small numbers of individuals, any influence of HLA type on TCRB rearrangement was left unresolved.

Each donor gave one peripheral blood draw, averaging approximately 0.12 L, which was collected into heparinised tubes. Using a panel that included CD45RO, CCR7, CD25, CD127, CD95 and CD27, naive, central memory, regulatory and stem cell-like memory CD4+ T cells were sorted on a BD FACSAria II. A purity above 95% was achieved for all sorted populations. PBMCs were isolated immediately by Lymphoprep density gradient centrifugation and stained directly without culture. So that batch effects would be minimized, each experiment stained and sorted samples in pairs, pairing one healthy donor with one patient.

This sequence originates from a woman aged 25-40 years in good health. Material for sequencing was naive CD4+ T cells from blood. Explained via the paper, the cell subset or site label denotes: true naive CD4+ T cells. The chain uses TRBV6-5 and TRBJ2-2; TRBD1 agrees with 8 junctional bases. This receptor carries the CDR3 CASSRNRGIGELFF. The nucleotide sequence reads TGTGCCAGCAGTCGGAACAGGGGGATCGGGGAGCTGTTTTTT.